The clone carrying this TCR beta chain was seen more than once but under ten times. Its antigen is unidentified. This record comes from a study of T-cell reconstitution after alpha-beta-depleted transplantation in children. For TCRbeta, the library was prepared with unique molecular identifiers. TCRdb re-derived calls from the PCR reads in MiXCR, one entry per CDR3 protein. The sample includes some 830,000 distinct CDR3 sequences, about 15% seen only once; the top ten take around 4.5%. General study results and limits: Several hundred rapidly expanded clones from non-depleted graft cells reportedly supplied alpha-beta T cells about two months post-transplant. Most T-cell counts and diversity one year after the transplant came from T cells that were newly produced.

Germline V lookup: CDR1 SGHRS, CDR2 YFSETQ. The CDR3 sequence is 16 residues long. The V end was cut by 3 bases, the J end by 3 bases, with 17 bases between. The V call is TRBV5-1, the J call TRBJ2-3, with D tentatively TRBD1 (6 bases). The clonotype comes from a male patient between 5 and 17 years old who had a stem cell transplant for acute lymphoblastic leukemia, so the T cells may come from the graft donor. Here the sequenced sample was PBMCs, mostly from graft donor cells, taken 360 days after TCRalphabeta/CD19-depleted stem cell transplant. The CDR3 is CASSSHLGGGTDTQYF. The DNA for the CDR3 is TGCGCCAGCAGCTCCCACCTTGGGGGCGGGACAGATACGCAGTATTTT.